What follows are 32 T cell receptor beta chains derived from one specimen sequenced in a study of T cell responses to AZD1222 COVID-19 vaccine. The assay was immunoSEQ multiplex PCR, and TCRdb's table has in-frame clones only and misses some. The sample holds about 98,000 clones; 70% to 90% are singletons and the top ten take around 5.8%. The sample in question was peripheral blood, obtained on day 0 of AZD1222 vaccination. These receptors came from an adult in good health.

The CDR3 sequence is CASSFSGALGQPQHF. For the CDR3, the DNA is TGTGCCAGCAGTTTTTCGGGGGCGCTAGGTCAGCCCCAGCATTTT. The V call is TRBV28, the J call TRBJ1-5; D is possibly TRBD1 (6 bases). Germline CDR1 MDHEN, CDR2 SYDVKM. Deletions cut 3 bases from V and 6 bases from J, with 15 bases between. The CDR3 consists of 15 residues.

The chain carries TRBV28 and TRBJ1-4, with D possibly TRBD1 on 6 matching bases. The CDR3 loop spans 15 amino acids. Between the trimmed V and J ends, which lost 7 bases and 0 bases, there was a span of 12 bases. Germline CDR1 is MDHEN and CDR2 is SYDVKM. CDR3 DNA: TGTGCCAGCACCCCACAGGGCGCAACTAATGAAAAACTGTTTTTT. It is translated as CASTPQGATNEKLFF.

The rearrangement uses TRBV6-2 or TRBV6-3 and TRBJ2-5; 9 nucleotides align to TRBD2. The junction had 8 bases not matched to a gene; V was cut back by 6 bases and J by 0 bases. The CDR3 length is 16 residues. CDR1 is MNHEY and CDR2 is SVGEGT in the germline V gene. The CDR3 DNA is TGTGCCAGCAGCTGGCTAGCGGGAACGTACCAAGAGACCCAGTACTTC. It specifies CASSWLAGTYQETQYF.

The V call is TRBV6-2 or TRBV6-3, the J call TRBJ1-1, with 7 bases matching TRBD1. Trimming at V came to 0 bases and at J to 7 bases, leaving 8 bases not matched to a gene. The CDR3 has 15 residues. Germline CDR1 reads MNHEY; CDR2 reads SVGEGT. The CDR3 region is CASSYSGEGANEAFF. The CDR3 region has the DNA TGTGCCAGCAGTTACTCCGGGGAGGGGGCTAATGAAGCTTTCTTT.

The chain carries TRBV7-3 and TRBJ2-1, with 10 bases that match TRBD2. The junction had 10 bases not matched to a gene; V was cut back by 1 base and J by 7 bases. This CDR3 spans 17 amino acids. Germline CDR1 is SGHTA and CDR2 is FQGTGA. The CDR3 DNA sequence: TGTGCCAGCAGCTTAAGACATCTAGCGGGAGCTTGGAATGAGCAGTTCTTC. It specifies CASSLRHLAGAWNEQFF.

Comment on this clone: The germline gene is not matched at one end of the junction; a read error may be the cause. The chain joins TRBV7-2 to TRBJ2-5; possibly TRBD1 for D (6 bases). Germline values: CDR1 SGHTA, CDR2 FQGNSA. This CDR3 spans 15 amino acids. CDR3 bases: TGTGCCAGCACCTTAGGGGGAGCACTACAAGAGACCCAGTACTTC. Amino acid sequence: CASTLGGALQETQYF.

The CDR3 reads CASSKAGGLADTQYF. CDR3 nucleotides: TGTGCCAGCAGCAAAGCGGGAGGGCTCGCAGATACGCAGTATTTT. The chain combines TRBV11-2 with TRBJ2-3, with TRBD2 matching 10 bases. In germline, CDR1 is SGHAT, CDR2 FQNNGV. The J segment lost 4 bases and the V segment lost 5 bases, leaving 6 bases of the junction unmatched. This CDR3 has 15 residues. The full variable domain, with the rest looked up from reference TRBV11-2 and TRBJ2-3, is EAGVAQSPRYKIIEKRQSVAFWCNPISGHATLYWYQQILGQGPKLLIQFQNNGVVDDSQLPKDRFSAERLKGVDSTLKIQPAKLEDSAVYLCASSKAGGLADTQYFGPGTRLTVL.

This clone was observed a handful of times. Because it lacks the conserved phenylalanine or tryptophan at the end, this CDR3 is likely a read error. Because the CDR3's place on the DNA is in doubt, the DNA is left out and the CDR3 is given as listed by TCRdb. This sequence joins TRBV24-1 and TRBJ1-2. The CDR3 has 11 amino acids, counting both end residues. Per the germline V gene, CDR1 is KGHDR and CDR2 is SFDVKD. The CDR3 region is CATLGGDRLFL.

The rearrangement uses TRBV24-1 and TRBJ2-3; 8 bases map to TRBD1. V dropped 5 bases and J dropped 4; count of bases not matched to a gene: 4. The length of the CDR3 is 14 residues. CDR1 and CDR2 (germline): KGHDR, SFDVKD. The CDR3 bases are TGTGCCACCAGTGTGGCAGGGGGCCCAGATACGCAGTATTTT. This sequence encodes CATSVAGGPDTQYF.

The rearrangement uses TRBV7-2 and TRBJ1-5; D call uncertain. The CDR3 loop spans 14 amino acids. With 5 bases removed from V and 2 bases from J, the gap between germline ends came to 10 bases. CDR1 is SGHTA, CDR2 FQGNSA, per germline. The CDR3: CASSVGGGNQPQHF. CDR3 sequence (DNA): TGTGCCAGCAGCGTAGGAGGTGGCAATCAGCCCCAGCATTTT.

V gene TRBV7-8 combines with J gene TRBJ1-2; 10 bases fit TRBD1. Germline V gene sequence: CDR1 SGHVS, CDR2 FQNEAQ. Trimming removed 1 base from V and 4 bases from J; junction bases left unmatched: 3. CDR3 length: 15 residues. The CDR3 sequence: CASSLGTGGLYGYTF. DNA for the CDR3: TGTGCCAGCAGCTTAGGGACAGGGGGTCTCTATGGCTACACCTTC.

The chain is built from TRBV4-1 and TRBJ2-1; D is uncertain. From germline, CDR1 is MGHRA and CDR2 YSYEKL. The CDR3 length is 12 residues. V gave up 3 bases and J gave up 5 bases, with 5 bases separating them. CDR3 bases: TGCGCCAGCAGCCAGGTCAACAATGAGCAGTTCTTC. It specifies CASSQVNNEQFF.

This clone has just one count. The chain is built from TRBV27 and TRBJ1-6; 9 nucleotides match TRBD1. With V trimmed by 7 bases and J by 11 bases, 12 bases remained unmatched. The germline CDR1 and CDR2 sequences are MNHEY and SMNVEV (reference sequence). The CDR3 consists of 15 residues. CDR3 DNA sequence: TGTGCCAGCACCGAAACCGGGACAGGGAACCCACCCCTCCACTTT. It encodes CASTETGTGNPPLHF.

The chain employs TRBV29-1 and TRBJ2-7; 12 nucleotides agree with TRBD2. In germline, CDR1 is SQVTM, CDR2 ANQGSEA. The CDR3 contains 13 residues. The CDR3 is CSVRLAGDREQYF. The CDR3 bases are TGCAGTGTACGACTAGCGGGAGACCGTGAGCAGTACTTC.

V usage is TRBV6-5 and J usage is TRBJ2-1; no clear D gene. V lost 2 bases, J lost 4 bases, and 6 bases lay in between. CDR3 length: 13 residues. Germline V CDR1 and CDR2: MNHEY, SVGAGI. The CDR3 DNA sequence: TGTGCCAGCAGTTACGGTCCATACAATGAGCAGTTCTTC. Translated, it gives CASSYGPYNEQFF.

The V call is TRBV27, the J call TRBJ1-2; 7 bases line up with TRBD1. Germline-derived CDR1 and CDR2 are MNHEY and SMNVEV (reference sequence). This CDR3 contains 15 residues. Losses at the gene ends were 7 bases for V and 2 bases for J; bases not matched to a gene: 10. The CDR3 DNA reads TGTGCCAGCACCGCGTACAGGGGTAAAAACTATGGCTACACCTTC. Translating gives CASTAYRGKNYGYTF.

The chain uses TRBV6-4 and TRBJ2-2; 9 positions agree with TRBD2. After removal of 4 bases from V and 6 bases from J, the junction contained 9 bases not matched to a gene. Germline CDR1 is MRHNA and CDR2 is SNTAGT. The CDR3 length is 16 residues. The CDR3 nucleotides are TGTGCCAGCAGTGTTCATCGCGGGAGGGCCCCCGGGGAGCTGTTTTTT. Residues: CASSVHRGRAPGELFF.

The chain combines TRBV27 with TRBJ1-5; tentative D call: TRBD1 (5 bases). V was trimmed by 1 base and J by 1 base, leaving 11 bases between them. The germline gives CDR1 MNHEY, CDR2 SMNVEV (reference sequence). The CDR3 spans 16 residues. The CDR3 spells CASSLWGPGSNQPQHF. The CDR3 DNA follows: TGTGCCAGCAGTTTATGGGGCCCTGGGAGCAATCAGCCCCAGCATTTT.

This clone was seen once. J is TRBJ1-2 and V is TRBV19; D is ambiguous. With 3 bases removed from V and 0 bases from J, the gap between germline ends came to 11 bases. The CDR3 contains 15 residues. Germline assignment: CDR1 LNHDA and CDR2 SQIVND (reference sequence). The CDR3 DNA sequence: TGTGCCAGTAGTATTCTAAGGGAAGCTAACTATGGCTACACCTTC. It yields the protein CASSILREANYGYTF.

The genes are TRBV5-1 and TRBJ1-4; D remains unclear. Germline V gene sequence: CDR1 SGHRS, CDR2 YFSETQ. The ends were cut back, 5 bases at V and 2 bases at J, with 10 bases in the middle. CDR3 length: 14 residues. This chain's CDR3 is CASRSGSTNEKLFF. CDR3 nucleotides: TGCGCCAGCAGATCGGGGTCCACTAATGAAAAACTGTTTTTT.

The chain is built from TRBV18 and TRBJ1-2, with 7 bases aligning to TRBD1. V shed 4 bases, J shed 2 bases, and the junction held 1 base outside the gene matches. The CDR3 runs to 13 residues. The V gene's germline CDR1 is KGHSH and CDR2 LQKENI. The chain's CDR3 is CASSRDSNYGYTF. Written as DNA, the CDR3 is TGTGCCAGCTCACGGGACAGCAACTATGGCTACACCTTC.

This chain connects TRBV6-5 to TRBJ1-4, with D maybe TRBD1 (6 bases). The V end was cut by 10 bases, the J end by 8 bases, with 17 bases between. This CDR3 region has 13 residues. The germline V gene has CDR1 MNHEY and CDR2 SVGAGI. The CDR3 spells CATRTAVDEKLFF. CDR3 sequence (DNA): TGTGCCACTCGGACAGCTGTCGACGAAAAACTGTTTTTT.

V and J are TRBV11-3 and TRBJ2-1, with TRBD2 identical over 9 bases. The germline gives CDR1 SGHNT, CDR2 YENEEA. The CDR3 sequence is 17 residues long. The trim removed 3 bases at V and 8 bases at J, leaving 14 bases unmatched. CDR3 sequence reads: CASSLGMASGVGDEQFF. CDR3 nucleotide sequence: TGTGCCAGCAGCTTGGGAATGGCTAGCGGGGTTGGTGATGAGCAGTTCTTC.

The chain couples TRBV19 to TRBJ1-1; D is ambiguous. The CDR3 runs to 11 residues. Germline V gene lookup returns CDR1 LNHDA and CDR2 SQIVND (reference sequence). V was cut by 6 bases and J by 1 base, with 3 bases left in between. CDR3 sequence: CASRRNTEAFF. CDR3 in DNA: TGTGCCAGTAGGCGGAACACTGAAGCTTTCTTT.

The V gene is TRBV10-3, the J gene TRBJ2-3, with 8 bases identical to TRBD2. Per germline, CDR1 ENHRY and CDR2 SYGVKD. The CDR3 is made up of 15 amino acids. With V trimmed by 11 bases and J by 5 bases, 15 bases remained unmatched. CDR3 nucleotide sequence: TGTGCCGCGCGCCCCGACGGGAGGGCGATAGATACGCAGTATTTT. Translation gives CAARPDGRAIDTQYF.

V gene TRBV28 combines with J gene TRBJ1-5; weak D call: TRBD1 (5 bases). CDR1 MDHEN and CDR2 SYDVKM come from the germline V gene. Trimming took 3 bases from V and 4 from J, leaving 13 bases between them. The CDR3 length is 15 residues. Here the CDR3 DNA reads TGTGCCAGCAGTTTTTGGGGCAGGGAGAATCAGCCCCAGCATTTT. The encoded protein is CASSFWGRENQPQHF.

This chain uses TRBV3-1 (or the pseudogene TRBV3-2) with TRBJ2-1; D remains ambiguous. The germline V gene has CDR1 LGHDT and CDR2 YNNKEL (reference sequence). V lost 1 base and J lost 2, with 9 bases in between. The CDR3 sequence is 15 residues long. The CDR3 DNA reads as TGTGCCAGCAGCCAAGCGTGGGGAACCTACAATGAGCAGTTCTTC. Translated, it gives CASSQAWGTYNEQFF.

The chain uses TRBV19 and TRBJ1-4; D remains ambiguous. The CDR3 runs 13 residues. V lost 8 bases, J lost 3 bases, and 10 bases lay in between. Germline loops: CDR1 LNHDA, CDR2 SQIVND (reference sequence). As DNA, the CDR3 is TGTGCCAGTTTTGGCGGGGCTAATGAAAAACTGTTTTTT. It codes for CASFGGANEKLFF.

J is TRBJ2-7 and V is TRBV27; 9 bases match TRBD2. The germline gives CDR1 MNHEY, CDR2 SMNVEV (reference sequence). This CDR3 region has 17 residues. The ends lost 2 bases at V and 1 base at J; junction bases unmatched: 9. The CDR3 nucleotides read TGTGCCAGCAGTTTAGTGGCGGGAGGGCCCCCGTCCTACGAGCAGTACTTC. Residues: CASSLVAGGPPSYEQYF.

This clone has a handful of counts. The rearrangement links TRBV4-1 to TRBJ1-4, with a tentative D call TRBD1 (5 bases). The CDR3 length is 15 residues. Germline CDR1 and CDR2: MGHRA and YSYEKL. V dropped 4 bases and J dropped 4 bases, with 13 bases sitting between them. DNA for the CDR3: TGCGCCAGCAGCCCTTCCGGGACCCTTAATGAAAAACTGTTTTTT. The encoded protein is CASSPSGTLNEKLFF.

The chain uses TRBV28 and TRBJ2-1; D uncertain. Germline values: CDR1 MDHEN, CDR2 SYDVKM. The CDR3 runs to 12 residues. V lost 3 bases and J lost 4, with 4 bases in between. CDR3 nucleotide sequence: TGTGCCAGCAGTTTCCGATACAATGAGCAGTTCTTC. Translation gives CASSFRYNEQFF.

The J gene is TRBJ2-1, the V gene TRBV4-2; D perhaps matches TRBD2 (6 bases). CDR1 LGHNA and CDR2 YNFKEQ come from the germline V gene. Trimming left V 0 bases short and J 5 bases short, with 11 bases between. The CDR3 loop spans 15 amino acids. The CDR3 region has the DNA TGTGCCAGCAGCCAAGAGCTTAGCGGAAACAATGAGCAGTTCTTC. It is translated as CASSQELSGNNEQFF.